A single sample is the source of the 23 T cell receptor beta chains below, sequenced in a study of response to subunit inactivated influenza vaccine. TCRdb reprocessed the RT-PCR reads with MiXCR, giving one entry per CDR3 protein. The data show 600,000 to 850,000 distinct CDR3 sequences, 12% to 15% seen once. This specimen was PBMCs from blood, taken about 14 days before vaccination. These receptors all stem from a man aged 45-65 years who received an inactivated influenza vaccine.

This clonotype was counted a few times. The chain carries TRBV5-1 and TRBJ2-2; D gene ambiguous. The V end was cut by 0 bases, the J end by 3 bases, with 9 bases between. The CDR3 length is 15 residues. CDR1 SGHRS and CDR2 YFSETQ come from the germline V gene. CDR3 nucleotides: TGCGCCAGCAGCTTGGTACAGCCAGACACCGGGGAGCTGTTTTTT. Amino acids: CASSLVQPDTGELFF. The full variable domain, with the rest looked up from reference TRBV5-1 and TRBJ2-2, is KAGVTQTPRYLIKTRGQQVTLSCSPISGHRSVSWYQQTPGQGLQFLFEYFSETQRNKGNFPGRFSGRQFSNSRSEMNVSTLELGDSALYLCASSLVQPDTGELFFGEGSRLTVL.

The sample holds a few counts of this clonotype. The rearrangement joins TRBV11-2 to TRBJ2-1; 12 nucleotides agree with TRBD1. The CDR3 covers 15 residues. J gave up 9 bases and V 5 bases, and 8 bases lay outside the gene matches. From germline, CDR1 is SGHAT and CDR2 FQNNGV. The chain's CDR3 is CASSALGQGAREQFF. In DNA, the CDR3 is TGTGCCAGCAGCGCCCTGGGACAGGGGGCGCGTGAGCAGTTCTTC.

In its sample, this clonotype was seen many times. The chain is built from TRBV28 and TRBJ2-1, with D perhaps matching TRBD1 or TRBD2 (6 bases each). The CDR3 totals 12 residues. CDR1 is MDHEN and CDR2 is SYDVKM in the germline V gene. The CDR3: CAVEGAYNEQFF. The CDR3 region has the DNA TGTGCTGTGGAGGGGGCCTACAATGAGCAGTTCTTC.

This clonotype was observed a few times. This rearrangement joins TRBV6-1 to TRBJ1-1; D is perhaps TRBD1 (6 bases). Germline assignment: CDR1 MNHNS and CDR2 SASEGT. V lost 8 bases and J 1 base, leaving 11 bases between the germline ends. This CDR3 is 13 amino acids long. CDR3 nucleotide sequence: TGTGCCAGCCGAACAGGGTGGAACACTGAAGCTTTCTTT. Protein: CASRTGWNTEAFF.

This clonotype was seen only a few times. The chain uses TRBV20-1 and TRBJ1-1; D gene ambiguous. Per the germline V gene, CDR1 is DFQATT and CDR2 is SNEGSKA (reference sequence). Trimming pared 6 bases from V and 1 base from J, leaving 3 bases between. The CDR3 totals 10 residues. CDR3 loop: CSASNTEAFF. The CDR3 DNA reads as TGCAGTGCCTCGAACACTGAAGCTTTCTTT.

The rearrangement uses TRBV2 and TRBJ2-1; D could derive from TRBD1 or TRBD2 (5 bases each). The CDR3 is 15 amino acids. With 4 bases removed from V and 1 base from J, the gap between germline ends came to 11 bases. Germline assignment: CDR1 SNHLY and CDR2 FYNNEI. The CDR3 bases are TGTGCCAGCAGTGTTGAGGGGAATTCCTACAATGAGCAGTTCTTC. Its translation: CASSVEGNSYNEQFF.

The chain links TRBV6-2 or TRBV6-3 to TRBJ2-3; 8 positions match TRBD2. The CDR3 is 17 residues long. Trimming removed 0 bases from V and 2 bases from J; junction bases left unmatched: 7. Germline CDR1 and CDR2: MNHEY and SVGEGT. The CDR3 loop reads CASSYSIGSGATDTQYF. The CDR3 nucleotides are TGTGCCAGCAGTTACTCGATTGGTAGCGGGGCCACAGATACGCAGTATTTT.

The genes are TRBV3-1 and TRBJ2-7, with 10 bases fitting TRBD1. This CDR3 has 14 residues. Germline V CDR1 and CDR2: LGHDT, YNNKEL (reference sequence). Trimming at V came to 2 bases and at J to 5 bases, leaving 3 bases not matched to a gene. CDR3 in amino acids: CASSQRDRGNEQYF. CDR3 DNA: TGTGCCAGCAGCCAAAGGGACAGGGGAAACGAGCAGTACTTC.

The chain links TRBV7-2 to TRBJ2-7; TRBD2 aligns across 10 bases. The V gene end was trimmed by 0 bases and the J gene end by 5 bases; junction bases not matched to a gene: 7. Per germline, CDR1 SGHTA and CDR2 FQGNSA. This CDR3 spans 16 amino acids. CDR3 sequence (DNA): TGTGCCAGCAGCTTAGCCGCTAGCGGGGGTTCCCACGAGCAGTACTTC. Its protein is CASSLAASGGSHEQYF.

This clonotype was counted a few times. V and J are TRBV20-1 and TRBJ1-2; 9 bases agree with TRBD1. Germline-derived CDR1 and CDR2 are DFQATT and SNEGSKA (reference sequence). The junction had 13 bases not matched to a gene; V was cut back by 6 bases and J by 8 bases. CDR3 length: 14 amino acids. The DNA of the CDR3 is TGCAGTGCGTATCCGGGACAGGGTTTTGAGGGCTACACCTTC. This gives the protein CSAYPGQGFEGYTF.

The rearrangement links TRBV6-2 or TRBV6-3 to TRBJ2-5, with 8 positions matching TRBD1. The trim removed 2 bases at V and 13 bases at J, leaving 6 bases unmatched. CDR1 and CDR2 (germline): MNHEY, SVGEGT. This CDR3 has 12 residues. The CDR3 nucleotides are TGTGCCAGCAGTTACGACACAGGGGGTCTGTACTTC. This codes for CASSYDTGGLYF.

V is TRBV12-3 or TRBV12-4 and J is TRBJ1-4; D is uncertain. Trimming removed 3 bases from V and 5 bases from J, with 10 bases in between. The CDR3 consists of 14 residues. The CDR3 is CASSFEAANEKLFF. The CDR3 DNA follows: TGTGCCAGCAGTTTCGAGGCAGCGAATGAAAAACTGTTTTTT.

This clonotype has more than one count but fewer than ten. J is TRBJ2-7 and V is TRBV12-3 or TRBV12-4, with TRBD2 identical over 7 bases. Germline trimming cut 3 bases from V and 6 bases from J; bases unmatched to any gene: 11. The CDR3 sequence is 15 residues long. Here the CDR3 DNA reads TGTGCCAGCAGTTTTCGTAGCGTCTCGGGAGGCGAGCAGTACTTC. Translated, it gives CASSFRSVSGGEQYF.

The chain has TRBV6-2 or TRBV6-3 and TRBJ2-7; 7 nucleotides match TRBD2. Germline assignment: CDR1 MNHEY and CDR2 SVGEGT. There are 13 residues in the CDR3. V lost 6 bases to trimming and J lost 3 bases; unmatched junction nucleotides: 5. CDR3 nucleotides: TGTGCCAGCAGAAAACTAGCGAACTACGAGCAGTACTTC. Amino acids: CASRKLANYEQYF.

This clonotype was observed a handful of times. Here the CDR3 reads CASSVGDRGSTQYF. CDR3 nucleotide sequence: TGTGCCAGCAGTGTTGGGGACAGGGGATCCACCCAGTACTTC. The chain recombines TRBV6-1 with TRBJ2-5, with 10 bases fitting TRBD1. The CDR3 spans 14 residues. Germline assignment: CDR1 MNHNS and CDR2 SASEGT. Unmatched junction bases numbered 7, after V lost 4 bases and J lost 8 bases.

This clonotype was seen repeatedly, ten times or more. This rearrangement joins TRBV5-6 to TRBJ2-5, with D uncertain. CDR3 length equals 12 residues. In germline, CDR1 is SGHDT, CDR2 YYEEEE. V was cut by 4 bases and J by 1 base, with 5 bases left in between. For the CDR3, the DNA is TGTGCCAGCAGCAGGGTCCAAGAGACCCAGTACTTC. Residues: CASSRVQETQYF.

This clonotype showed up many times. The V and J genes are TRBV6-2 or TRBV6-3 and TRBJ2-5, with 9 nucleotides matching TRBD1. Germline loops: CDR1 MNHEY, CDR2 SVGEGT. V shed 7 bases, J shed 2 bases, and the junction held 17 bases outside the gene matches. The CDR3 loop spans 18 amino acids. The CDR3 is CASNNSRVRDRAQETQYF. CDR3 DNA sequence: TGTGCCAGCAATAATTCGAGAGTCCGGGACAGGGCTCAAGAGACCCAGTACTTC.

The chain combines TRBV29-1 with TRBJ2-3; 10 bases line up with TRBD1. CDR1 SQVTM and CDR2 ANQGSEA come from the germline V gene. The CDR3 is 14 residues long. The junction had 8 bases not matched to a gene; V was cut back by 7 bases and J by 4 bases. The CDR3 protein is CSAVTGTGADTQYF. Written as DNA, the CDR3 is TGCAGCGCTGTGACCGGGACAGGGGCAGATACGCAGTATTTT.

The rearrangement uses TRBV20-1 and TRBJ2-2; no clear D. The CDR3 totals 12 residues. Trimming removed 5 bases from V and 7 bases from J, with 11 bases in between. Per germline, CDR1 DFQATT and CDR2 SNEGSKA (reference sequence). DNA for the CDR3: TGCAGTGCTGCGCGACCGAGCGGGGAGCTGTTTTTT. Translating gives CSAARPSGELFF.

There are a few counts of this clonotype. CDR3 protein: CASSSTGQGDFNEQFF. The CDR3 DNA sequence: TGTGCCAGCAGTTCCACGGGACAGGGGGATTTCAATGAGCAGTTCTTC. This sequence joins TRBV6-5 and TRBJ2-1; 11 bases are a match to TRBD1. V gave up 4 bases and J gave up 6 bases; unmatched junction bases: 8. Per the germline V gene, CDR1 is MNHEY and CDR2 is SVGAGI. This CDR3 is built from 16 residues.

This clonotype was counted between two and nine times. The chain joins TRBV5-1 to TRBJ1-4; D not resolved. The germline V gene has CDR1 SGHRS and CDR2 YFSETQ. Trimming left V 2 bases short and J 4 bases short, with 9 bases between. This CDR3 has 14 residues. The CDR3 sequence is CASSLGSINEKLFF. As DNA, the CDR3 is TGCGCCAGCAGCTTAGGGAGTATTAATGAAAAACTGTTTTTT.

The chain joins TRBV4-1 to TRBJ2-5; 8 bases are a match to TRBD2. Per the germline V gene, CDR1 is MGHRA and CDR2 is YSYEKL. Unmatched junction bases numbered 5, after V lost 0 bases and J lost 5 bases. The CDR3 covers 15 residues. The CDR3 reads CASSQDSSGGETQYF. The CDR3 DNA sequence: TGCGCCAGCAGCCAAGATTCGAGCGGGGGTGAGACCCAGTACTTC.

In its sample, this clonotype was seen many times. The rearrangement joins TRBV12-3 or TRBV12-4 to TRBJ1-2, with no clear D. This CDR3 has 14 amino acids. Trimming stripped 6 bases from V and 0 bases from J, with 11 bases between. The CDR3 loop is CASRLSGTNYGYTF. In DNA, the CDR3 is TGTGCCAGCAGACTGTCGGGGACTAACTATGGCTACACCTTC.